This entry features one T cell receptor beta chain sequence. The antigen is undetermined. The data derive from a study of OX40 agonist ivuxolimab in advanced cancers. V lost 4 bases to trimming and J lost 2 bases; unmatched junction nucleotides: 6. CDR3 size: 14 residues. CDR1 is SGDLS and CDR2 is YYNGEE in the germline V gene. The assay was immunoSEQ multiplex PCR, and TCRdb's table has in-frame clones only and misses some. The sample consists of about 64,000 clones, about 80% of them appearing once. Study results and limitations: Compared with others, partial responders at 0.1-3.0 mg/kg displayed clonal expansion among the lowest.

V gene TRBV9 combines with J gene TRBJ2-7; TRBD1 matches at 7 bases. Sequenced here: CD4+ or CD8+ T cells sorted from blood, sampled in a trial of the OX40 agonist ivuxolimab. The clonotype was recovered from an adult with an advanced solid tumor such as melanoma, head and neck, liver or kidney cancer. CDR3: CASSPLTGAYEQYF. Here the CDR3 DNA reads TGTGCCAGCAGCCCCCTCACAGGGGCCTACGAGCAGTACTTC.